The next 18 T cell receptor beta chains were all read from a single sample in a study of a mutant IDH1 vaccine in newly diagnosed glioma. Time point reported: baseline, week 1 (first vaccination visit). Treatment: pre-vaccination baseline after standard-of-care therapy. TCRdb keeps only in-frame clones here, not all; method: immunoSEQ multiplex PCR. The sample consists of 70,000 to 95,000 clones, over 75% of them appearing once. Specimen: PBMCs, collected from a glioma patient treated with radiotherapy, temozolomide or both. The receptors here all came from a man in his forties or fifties with glioma. Some clones in this sample may be carry-over from other donors' samples.

CDR3 region: CASSHSLGQPLSGNTIYF. In nucleotides, the CDR3 is TGTGCCAGCAGCCACTCCCTCGGACAGCCCCTCTCTGGAAACACCATATATTTT. This chain connects TRBV14 to TRBJ1-3, with D perhaps matching TRBD1 (6 bases). Trimming cost V 3 bases and J 0 bases, with 18 bases left between them. The CDR3 has 18 residues. CDR1 is SGHDN, CDR2 FVKESK, per germline.

This chain joins TRBV30 and TRBJ1-5; D is perhaps TRBD1 (6 bases). Trimming stripped 4 bases from V and 0 bases from J, with 10 bases between. CDR3 length: 14 residues. Germline lookup yields CDR1 GTSNPN and CDR2 SVGIG (reference sequence). This chain's CDR3 is CAWKLGGSNQPQHF. CDR3 nucleotides: TGTGCCTGGAAATTAGGGGGTAGCAATCAGCCCCAGCATTTT. The full variable domain, rest sourced from reference TRBV30 and TRBJ1-5, is SQTIHQWPATLVQPVGSPLSLECTVEGTSNPNLYWYRQAAGRGLQLLFYSVGIGQISSEVPQNLSASRPQDRQFILSSKKLLLSDSGFYLCAWKLGGSNQPQHFGDGTRLSIL.

This clone was detected a few times. The chain links TRBV5-1 to TRBJ1-2; 8 nucleotides agree with TRBD1. The CDR3 has 15 amino acids. Germline values: CDR1 SGHRS, CDR2 YFSETQ. V gave up 4 bases and J gave up 3 bases; unmatched junction bases: 8. The CDR3 nucleotides read TGCGCCAGCAGCGGTTCAGACAGGGGTGACTATGGCTACACCTTC. It encodes CASSGSDRGDYGYTF. The variable domain in full, completed from reference TRBV5-1 and TRBJ1-2, reads KAGVTQTPRYLIKTRGQQVTLSCSPISGHRSVSWYQQTPGQGLQFLFEYFSETQRNKGNFPGRFSGRQFSNSRSEMNVSTLELGDSALYLCASSGSDRGDYGYTFGSGTRLTVV.

The chain joins TRBV2 to TRBJ1-2; no firm D call. Germline V gene lookup returns CDR1 SNHLY and CDR2 FYNNEI. The length of the CDR3 is 13 residues. V was pared by 7 bases and J by 7 bases, with 16 bases between. CDR3 sequence reads: CASTERSGSGYTF. Written as DNA, the CDR3 is TGTGCCAGCACGGAGAGGTCGGGTTCTGGCTACACCTTC. Full variable domain (remainder filled in from reference TRBV2 and TRBJ1-2): EPEVTQTPSHQVTQMGQEVILRCVPISNHLYFYWYRQILGQKVEFLVSFYNNEISEKSEIFDDQFSVERPDGSNFTLKIRSTKLEDSAMYFCASTERSGSGYTFGSGTRLTVV.

The rearrangement joins TRBV5-1 to TRBJ2-5; TRBD2 matches at 12 bases. The V segment lost 4 bases and the J segment 4 bases; nucleotides outside the gene matches: 8. This CDR3 contains 16 residues. The germline V gene has CDR1 SGHRS and CDR2 YFSETQ. For the CDR3, the DNA is TGCGCCAGCAGCCCCACGCCTAGCGGGGGGGGAGAGACCCAGTACTTC. This translates into CASSPTPSGGGETQYF.

This chain connects TRBV2 to TRBJ1-4, with D possibly TRBD1 on 5 matching bases. This CDR3 has 15 amino acids. The V end was cut by 10 bases, the J end by 6 bases, with 21 bases between. CDR1 is SNHLY and CDR2 is FYNNEI in the germline V gene. CDR3 in DNA: TGTGCCACCCGTGGCCGCCGGGAGGGGCATGAAAAACTGTTTTTT. The encoded protein is CATRGRREGHEKLFF.

The rearrangement links TRBV5-1 to TRBJ2-2; 7 bases fit TRBD1. This CDR3 region has 15 residues. V lost 2 bases and J lost 4; bases outside the gene matches: 5. CDR1 SGHRS and CDR2 YFSETQ come from the germline V gene. This CDR3 is CASSLTGASTGELFF. The CDR3 bases are TGCGCCAGCAGCTTAACAGGGGCGAGCACCGGGGAGCTGTTTTTT.

DNA of the CDR3: TGTGCTAGTGGTTCGCAGGGATCCGGGGTATCACCCCTCCACTTT. This gives the protein CASGSQGSGVSPLHF. V gene TRBV12-5 combines with J gene TRBJ1-6; the D gene is possibly TRBD1 (5 bases). The CDR3 is 15 residues long. The V gene lost 4 bases and the J gene lost 10 bases, with 17 bases spanning the gap. Germline V gives CDR1 LGHNT, CDR2 FRNRAP.

The chain is built from TRBV27 and TRBJ2-7; TRBD2 aligns across 13 bases. The CDR3 is 15 amino acids. The germline V gene has CDR1 MNHEY and CDR2 SMNVEV (reference sequence). The ends lost 4 bases at V and 4 bases at J; junction bases unmatched: 4. CDR3 amino acids: CASSSLAGGEYEQYF. The CDR3 DNA reads TGTGCCAGCAGTTCACTAGCGGGGGGGGAGTACGAGCAGTACTTC.

The chain has TRBV6-5 and TRBJ2-1, with 8 bases matching TRBD2. CDR3 length equals 13 residues. Germline V gives CDR1 MNHEY, CDR2 SVGAGI. The V segment lost 8 bases and the J segment 9 bases; nucleotides outside the gene matches: 9. The CDR3 region is CASGGAGGGEQFF. The CDR3 DNA sequence: TGTGCCAGCGGCGGGGCGGGGGGAGGTGAGCAGTTCTTC.

V usage is TRBV7-2 and J usage is TRBJ2-5; D unresolved. The CDR3 spans 13 residues. Trimming shortened V by 5 bases and J by 7 bases, and 14 bases separated the two germline ends. CDR1 is SGHTA, CDR2 FQGNSA, per germline. The CDR3 coding sequence is TGTGCCAGCAGCCCAACGGAGCTCGGGACCCAGTACTTC. Translating gives CASSPTELGTQYF.

CDR3 in DNA: TGTGCCTGGAGTGTACTCTGGGGGCTGGGGACTGAAGCTTTCTTT. This translates into CAWSVLWGLGTEAFF. This rearrangement joins TRBV30 to TRBJ1-1; the D gene is possibly TRBD1 (6 bases). The V gene lost 0 bases and the J gene lost 5 bases, with 16 bases spanning the gap. The CDR3 contains 15 residues. Per the germline V gene, CDR1 is GTSNPN and CDR2 is SVGIG (reference sequence).

This clone has a count of ten or more. The gene calls are TRBV6-5 and TRBJ1-3; TRBD1 aligns across 10 bases. The CDR3 is made up of 15 amino acids. In germline, CDR1 is MNHEY, CDR2 SVGAGI. V was pared by 6 bases and J by 4 bases, with 6 bases of the junction left unmatched. CDR3 amino acids: CASRRQGAEGNTIYF. CDR3 nucleotides: TGTGCCAGCAGGAGACAGGGGGCGGAAGGAAACACCATATATTTT.

The chain links TRBV5-1 to TRBJ2-1, with a possible D match to TRBD2 (6 bases). The length of the CDR3 is 15 residues. V was trimmed by 0 bases and J by 7 bases, leaving 14 bases between them. Germline V CDR1 and CDR2: SGHRS, YFSETQ. The CDR3 nucleotides are TGCGCCAGCAGCTTGGAGGGCAGGGCGGGGAATGAGCAGTTCTTC. Translating gives CASSLEGRAGNEQFF.

The chain couples TRBV13 to TRBJ1-1; D gene ambiguous. The germline V gene has CDR1 PRHDT and CDR2 FYEKMQ (reference sequence). V dropped 5 bases and J dropped 3 bases, with 13 bases sitting between them. The CDR3 loop spans 14 amino acids. The CDR3 DNA is TGTGCCAGCAGCGCGTACCTGGTAGACACTGAAGCTTTCTTT. It translates to CASSAYLVDTEAFF.

This sequence joins TRBV27 and TRBJ2-7; the D is unclear. This CDR3 has 14 amino acids. Germline CDR1 is MNHEY and CDR2 is SMNVEV (reference sequence). Trimming removed 7 bases from V and 2 bases from J, with 15 bases in between. Here the CDR3 DNA reads TGTGCCAGCACGAGCCTTCCACCCACCTACGAGCAGTACTTC. Translating gives CASTSLPPTYEQYF.

This chain joins TRBV6-5 and TRBJ2-7; a weak D match, TRBD1 (5 bases). Trimming pared 6 bases from V and 2 bases from J, leaving 11 bases between. There are 13 residues in the CDR3. Germline loops: CDR1 MNHEY, CDR2 SVGAGI. CDR3 amino acids: CASSLTVAYEQYF. In nucleotides, the CDR3 is TGTGCCAGCAGCTTGACAGTCGCCTACGAGCAGTACTTC.

This chain connects TRBV6-1 to TRBJ1-1; D is uncertain. The CDR3 has 14 amino acids. Between the trimmed V and J ends, which lost 3 bases and 1 base, there was a span of 9 bases. Germline CDR1 and CDR2: MNHNS and SASEGT. CDR3 protein: CASSDIVSNTEAFF. For the CDR3, the DNA is TGTGCCAGCAGTGATATAGTTTCGAACACTGAAGCTTTCTTT.